These 23 T cell receptor beta chains were all obtained from the same sample, sequenced in a study of shared clonotypes between healthy human individuals. The method was immunoSEQ multiplex PCR; TCRdb's version includes in-frame clones alone and lacks a portion of them. Here the sample spans 2,100,000 or so clones, roughly 95% being singletons. Sample: naive CD4+ T cells sorted from blood. Subset noted: CD45RA+ positively selected. The receptors shown here come from a man aged 18 to 30 in good health.

The rearrangement uses TRBV5-1 and TRBJ2-7, with a possible D match to TRBD2 (5 bases). Looked up from germline, CDR1 is SGHRS and CDR2 is YFSETQ. Trimming removed 0 bases from V and 0 bases from J, with 13 bases in between. The CDR3 contains 16 residues. DNA for the CDR3: TGCGCCAGCAGCTTGGGTGCGGCGGGCAGCTCCTACGAGCAGTACTTC. This codes for CASSLGAAGSSYEQYF.

The chain is built from TRBV28 and TRBJ1-2, with 7 bases aligning to TRBD1. V shed 4 bases, J shed 4 bases, and the junction held 6 bases outside the gene matches. Germline assignment: CDR1 MDHEN and CDR2 SYDVKM. The CDR3 has 14 amino acids. CDR3 amino acids: CASSSTGVGYGYTF. DNA of the CDR3: TGTGCCAGCAGTTCCACAGGGGTGGGCTATGGCTACACCTTC.

The chain couples TRBV18 to TRBJ1-1, with a weak D call TRBD1 (5 bases). The CDR3 extends over 16 amino acids. CDR1 and CDR2 (germline): KGHSH, LQKENI. V was clipped by 0 bases and J by 4 bases, with 15 bases between them. The CDR3 region has the DNA TGTGCCAGCTCACCACCGGCTTCGGGGCGCGGCACTGAAGCTTTCTTT. It is translated as CASSPPASGRGTEAFF.

The chain couples TRBV5-4 to TRBJ1-2, with D possibly TRBD1 on 5 matching bases. The V and J ends lost 5 bases and 6 bases respectively, with 14 bases between them. The length of the CDR3 is 13 residues. Looked up from germline, CDR1 is SGHNT and CDR2 is YYREEE (reference sequence). The CDR3 loop reads CASRFFDSHGYTF. The CDR3 coding sequence is TGTGCCAGCAGGTTCTTTGACAGTCATGGCTACACCTTC.

The V call is TRBV6-1, the J call TRBJ2-6; D unresolved. Germline values: CDR1 MNHNS, CDR2 SASEGT. The ends were cut back, 3 bases at V and 0 bases at J, with 9 bases in the middle. This CDR3 region has 16 residues. CDR3: CASSEWGSSGANVLTF. CDR3 nucleotide sequence: TGTGCCAGCAGTGAGTGGGGTAGCTCTGGGGCCAACGTCCTGACTTTC.

This chain joins TRBV18 and TRBJ1-1; no firm D call. V lost 4 bases and J lost 1, with 13 bases in between. The length of the CDR3 is 15 residues. From germline, CDR1 is KGHSH and CDR2 LQKENI. The CDR3 DNA reads TGTGCCAGCTCACGTCTCGGAACTAGGAACACTGAAGCTTTCTTT. It codes for CASSRLGTRNTEAFF.

The chain is built from TRBV5-1 and TRBJ2-7; 9 bases agree with TRBD1. After removal of 3 bases from V and 1 base from J, the junction contained 5 bases not matched to a gene. Germline assignment: CDR1 SGHRS and CDR2 YFSETQ. This CDR3 comprises 15 residues. The CDR3 reads CASSYNGQGSYEQYF. The CDR3 nucleotides read TGCGCCAGCAGCTATAACGGACAGGGGTCCTACGAGCAGTACTTC.

This clone was detected once. The CDR3 sequence is CASSLVRDHEQFF. The CDR3 bases are TGTGCCAGCAGCTTAGTAAGGGACCATGAGCAGTTCTTC. The chain employs TRBV13 and TRBJ2-1; the D call may be TRBD1 or TRBD2 (5 bases each). The CDR3 has 13 residues. The V end was cut by 1 base, the J end by 8 bases, with 9 bases between. The germline CDR1 and CDR2 sequences are PRHDT and FYEKMQ (reference sequence).

The CDR3, as DNA: TGTGCCAGCAGTCAAAACAGGGGAGGCATAGAGACCCAGTACTTC. Its translation: CASSQNRGGIETQYF. The chain recombines TRBV5-4 with TRBJ2-5; D perhaps matches TRBD1 (7 bases). The CDR3 is 15 residues long. Trimming took off 5 bases at V and 4 bases at J, with 18 bases between the two ends. Per the germline V gene, CDR1 is SGHNT and CDR2 is YYREEE (reference sequence). Combining the CDR3 with reference TRBV5-4 and TRBJ2-5 gives the whole variable domain ETGVTQSPTHLIKTRGQQVTLRCSSQSGHNTVSWYQQALGQGPQFIFQYYREEENGRGNFPPRFSGLQFPNYSSELNVNALELDDSALYLCASSQNRGGIETQYFGPGTRLLVL.

The V and J genes are TRBV5-1 and TRBJ2-5; 10 bases are a match to TRBD1. V was pared by 4 bases and J by 5 bases, with 5 bases of the junction left unmatched. Germline V gene lookup returns CDR1 SGHRS and CDR2 YFSETQ. The CDR3 extends over 14 amino acids. The CDR3 is CASSVTGGDETQYF. The CDR3 DNA reads TGCGCCAGCAGCGTGACAGGGGGCGACGAGACCCAGTACTTC.

The rearrangement uses TRBV5-4 and TRBJ2-4, with 11 bases identical to TRBD1. The ends lost 4 bases at V and 1 base at J; junction bases unmatched: 7. Germline values: CDR1 SGHNT, CDR2 YYREEE (reference sequence). The CDR3 consists of 17 residues. This chain's CDR3 is CASSEGQGAPAKNIQYF. Here the CDR3 DNA reads TGTGCCAGCAGCGAAGGACAGGGGGCGCCGGCCAAAAACATTCAGTACTTC.

This rearrangement joins TRBV6-1 to TRBJ1-6, with 9 bases lining up with TRBD1. The CDR3 has 13 residues. CDR1 is MNHNS, CDR2 SASEGT, per germline. The J segment lost 7 bases and the V segment lost 8 bases, leaving 3 bases of the junction unmatched. The CDR3 reads CASVQGANSPLHF. CDR3 DNA: TGTGCCAGCGTACAGGGGGCAAATTCACCCCTCCACTTT.

CDR3 sequence reads: CASSGRDSPDEKLFF. Here the CDR3 DNA reads TGCGCCAGCAGTGGGAGGGACTCGCCCGATGAAAAACTGTTTTTT. The chain recombines TRBV5-1 with TRBJ1-4, with D tentatively TRBD1 (5 bases). This CDR3 contains 15 residues. V lost 5 bases to trimming and J lost 6 bases, with 17 bases between them. The germline CDR1 and CDR2 sequences are SGHRS and YFSETQ.

The chain is built from TRBV12-5 and TRBJ2-1; 11 nucleotides match TRBD2. The CDR3 runs to 15 residues. Germline V gene data show CDR1 as LGHNT and CDR2 as FRNRAP. Losses at the gene ends were 4 bases for V and 7 bases for J; bases not matched to a gene: 6. Here the CDR3 DNA reads TGTGCTAGTGGTTCCCGGGTAGCGGGAGGGAATGAGCAGTTCTTC. Protein sequence: CASGSRVAGGNEQFF.

This sequence joins TRBV25-1 and TRBJ2-7; 12 bases map to TRBD2. Unmatched junction bases numbered 4, after V lost 4 bases and J lost 3 bases. The CDR3 runs 15 residues. Germline V gene sequence: CDR1 MGHDK, CDR2 SYGVNS. The CDR3 nucleotides are TGTGCCAGCAGTGTGCTAGCGGGGGGGTTCTACGAGCAGTACTTC. Amino acid sequence: CASSVLAGGFYEQYF.

This clone has only a few counts. The V call is TRBV5-1, the J call TRBJ2-7; no clear D gene. Between the trimmed V and J ends, which lost 7 bases and 6 bases, there was a span of 17 bases. Germline values: CDR1 SGHRS, CDR2 YFSETQ. This CDR3 is 13 amino acids long. The CDR3 sequence: CASGPRLAAEQYF. The CDR3 bases are TGCGCCAGCGGCCCGAGGTTGGCTGCCGAGCAGTACTTC.

The rearrangement joins TRBV7-9 to TRBJ2-7, with D unclear. Trimming took off 10 bases at V and 1 base at J, with 14 bases between the two ends. The CDR3 spans 13 residues. Germline CDR1 reads SEHNR; CDR2 reads FQNEAQ (reference sequence). DNA of the CDR3: TGTGCCACATCAGACTTAGTATCCTACGAGCAGTACTTC. Translation gives CATSDLVSYEQYF.

This rearrangement joins TRBV18 to TRBJ1-4, with a possible D match to TRBD1 (6 bases). V was clipped by 6 bases and J by 8 bases, with 19 bases between them. The germline V gene has CDR1 KGHSH and CDR2 LQKENI. The CDR3 runs to 15 residues. The CDR3 nucleotides are TGTGCCAGCTCTCCTGGACTCACCGGGGGCGAAAAACTGTTTTTT. It is translated as CASSPGLTGGEKLFF.

The rearrangement uses TRBV11-3 and TRBJ2-7; maybe TRBD1 (6 bases). The CDR3 contains 12 residues. CDR1 is SGHNT and CDR2 is YENEEA in the germline V gene. Trimming took 5 bases from V and 7 from J, leaving 12 bases between them. The CDR3 DNA reads as TGTGCCAGCAGCCAACAGGGAATTGAGCAGTACTTC. Encoded protein: CASSQQGIEQYF.

V usage is TRBV7-3 and J usage is TRBJ2-7; TRBD2 agrees at 11 bases. This CDR3 has 14 residues. The junction had 6 bases not matched to a gene; V was cut back by 1 base and J by 10 bases. Germline lookup yields CDR1 SGHTA and CDR2 FQGTGA. CDR3 loop: CASSLMVTSGVQYF. DNA of the CDR3: TGTGCCAGCAGCTTAATGGTGACTAGCGGGGTCCAGTACTTC.

The chain joins TRBV15 to TRBJ2-7, with D perhaps TRBD1 (5 bases). Germline V lookup: CDR1 LNHNV, CDR2 YYDKDF (reference sequence). V was cut by 8 bases and J by 3 bases, with 14 bases left in between. The CDR3 spans 13 residues. CDR3 DNA sequence: TGTGCCACCGCCACCGACAGCGTCTACGAGCAGTACTTC. Translated: CATATDSVYEQYF. Together with reference TRBV15 and TRBJ2-7, the CDR3 gives the full variable domain: DAMVIQNPRYQVTQFGKPVTLSCSQTLNHNVMYWYQQKSSQAPKLLFHYYDKDFNNEADTPDNFQSRRPNTSFCFLDIRSPGLGDTAMYLCATATDSVYEQYFGPGTRLTVT.

This chain joins TRBV7-2 and TRBJ2-7; no firm D call. CDR1 is SGHTA and CDR2 is FQGNSA in the germline V gene. Trimming shortened V by 3 bases and J by 6 bases, and 12 bases separated the two germline ends. This CDR3 has 13 amino acids. The chain's CDR3 is CASSFLATSEQYF. The CDR3 nucleotides read TGTGCCAGCAGCTTTCTGGCCACCAGCGAGCAGTACTTC.

The chain combines TRBV5-1 with TRBJ2-5; possibly TRBD1 for D (6 bases). Germline values: CDR1 SGHRS, CDR2 YFSETQ. The V and J ends lost 4 bases and 3 bases respectively, with 16 bases between them. CDR3 length: 15 residues. The CDR3 bases are TGCGCCAGCAGCGCTAAACAGGGTCGGGAAGAGACCCAGTACTTC. It translates to CASSAKQGREETQYF. The variable domain in full, with the rest retrieved from reference TRBV5-1 and TRBJ2-5, is KAGVTQTPRYLIKTRGQQVTLSCSPISGHRSVSWYQQTPGQGLQFLFEYFSETQRNKGNFPGRFSGRQFSNSRSEMNVSTLELGDSALYLCASSAKQGREETQYFGPGTRLLVL.